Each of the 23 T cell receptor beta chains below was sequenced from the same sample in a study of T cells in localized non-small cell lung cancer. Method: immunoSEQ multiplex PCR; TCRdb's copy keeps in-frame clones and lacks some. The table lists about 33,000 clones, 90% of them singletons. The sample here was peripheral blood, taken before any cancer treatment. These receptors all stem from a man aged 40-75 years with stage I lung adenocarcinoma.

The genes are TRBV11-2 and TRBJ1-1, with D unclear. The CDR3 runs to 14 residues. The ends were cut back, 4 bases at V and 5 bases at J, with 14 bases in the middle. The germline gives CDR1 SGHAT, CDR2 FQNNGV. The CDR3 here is CASSSTSGTTEAFF. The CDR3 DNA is TGTGCCAGCAGCTCGACTAGTGGAACAACTGAAGCTTTCTTT.

CDR3 region: CASSIGPLAAAAAKNIQYF. DNA for the CDR3: TGTGCCAGTAGTATAGGACCTCTGGCGGCAGCGGCTGCCAAAAACATTCAGTACTTC. The chain employs TRBV19 and TRBJ2-4; perhaps TRBD2 as D (5 bases). The V and J ends lost 1 base and 1 base respectively, with 20 bases between them. Germline V gene lookup returns CDR1 LNHDA and CDR2 SQIVND (reference sequence). The CDR3 loop spans 19 amino acids.

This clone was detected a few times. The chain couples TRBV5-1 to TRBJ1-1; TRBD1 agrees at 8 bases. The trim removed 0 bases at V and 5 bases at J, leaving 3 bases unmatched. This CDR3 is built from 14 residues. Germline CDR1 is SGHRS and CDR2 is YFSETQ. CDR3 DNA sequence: TGCGCCAGCAGCTTGGGGACAGGGAGGACTGAAGCTTTCTTT. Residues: CASSLGTGRTEAFF.

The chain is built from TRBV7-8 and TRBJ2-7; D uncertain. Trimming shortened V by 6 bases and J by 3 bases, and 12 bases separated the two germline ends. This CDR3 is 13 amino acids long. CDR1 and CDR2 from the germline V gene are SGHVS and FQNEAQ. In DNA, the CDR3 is TGTGCCAGCAGTTTGGACCCAAGCTACGAGCAGTACTTC. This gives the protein CASSLDPSYEQYF.

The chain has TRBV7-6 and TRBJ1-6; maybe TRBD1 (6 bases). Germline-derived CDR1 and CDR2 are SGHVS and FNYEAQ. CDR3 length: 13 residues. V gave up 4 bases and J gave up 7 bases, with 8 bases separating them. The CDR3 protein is CASSSTGNSPLHF. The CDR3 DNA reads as TGTGCCAGCAGCTCCACAGGGAATTCACCCCTCCACTTT.

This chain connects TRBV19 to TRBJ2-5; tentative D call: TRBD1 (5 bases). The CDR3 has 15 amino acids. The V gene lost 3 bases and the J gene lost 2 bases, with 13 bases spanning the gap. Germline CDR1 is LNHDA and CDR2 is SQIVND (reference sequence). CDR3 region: CASSILEKGQETQYF. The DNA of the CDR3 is TGTGCCAGTAGTATTTTAGAGAAGGGGCAAGAGACCCAGTACTTC.

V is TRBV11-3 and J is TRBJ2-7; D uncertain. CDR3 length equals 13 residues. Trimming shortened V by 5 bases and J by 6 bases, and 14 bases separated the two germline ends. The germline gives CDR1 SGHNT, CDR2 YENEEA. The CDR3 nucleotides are TGTGCCAGCAGCCCCGGGCCGAAGGGCGAGCAGTACTTC. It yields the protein CASSPGPKGEQYF.

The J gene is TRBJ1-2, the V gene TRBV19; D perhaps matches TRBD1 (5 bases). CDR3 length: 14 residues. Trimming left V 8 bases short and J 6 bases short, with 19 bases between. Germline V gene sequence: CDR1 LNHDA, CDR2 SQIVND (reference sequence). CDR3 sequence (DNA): TGTGCCAGTTCGGGGGAGCTCGCGGGTAATGGCTACACCTTC. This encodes CASSGELAGNGYTF.

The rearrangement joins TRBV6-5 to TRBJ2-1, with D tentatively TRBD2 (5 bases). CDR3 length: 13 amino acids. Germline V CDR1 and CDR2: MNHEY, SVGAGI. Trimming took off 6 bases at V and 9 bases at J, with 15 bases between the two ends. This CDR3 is CASSQDWASEQFF. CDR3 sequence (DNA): TGTGCCAGCAGCCAGGACTGGGCGAGTGAGCAGTTCTTC.

The CDR3 is CASVDSGTGTSNEQFF. CDR3 bases: TGTGCCAGCGTCGATTCCGGGACAGGGACTTCAAATGAGCAGTTCTTC. The gene calls are TRBV27 and TRBJ2-1, with TRBD1 matching 9 bases. Trimming cost V 8 bases and J 7 bases; bases outside gene matches: 15. Per germline, CDR1 MNHEY and CDR2 SMNVEV (reference sequence). This CDR3 has 16 residues.

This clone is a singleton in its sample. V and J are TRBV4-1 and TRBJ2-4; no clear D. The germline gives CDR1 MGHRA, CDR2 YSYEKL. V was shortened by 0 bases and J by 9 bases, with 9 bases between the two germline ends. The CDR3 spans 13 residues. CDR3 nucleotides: TGCGCCAGCAGCCAAGACAGATTGGCCATTCAGTACTTC. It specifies CASSQDRLAIQYF.

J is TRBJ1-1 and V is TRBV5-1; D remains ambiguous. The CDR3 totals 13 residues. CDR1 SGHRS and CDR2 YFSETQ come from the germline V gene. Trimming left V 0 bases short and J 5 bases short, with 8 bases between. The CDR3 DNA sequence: TGCGCCAGCAGCTTGGACGGTACGACTGAAGCTTTCTTT. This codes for CASSLDGTTEAFF.

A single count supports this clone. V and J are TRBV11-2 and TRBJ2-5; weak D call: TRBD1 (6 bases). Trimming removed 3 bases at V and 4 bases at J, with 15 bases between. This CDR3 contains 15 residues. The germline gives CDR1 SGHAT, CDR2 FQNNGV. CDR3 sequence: CASSFTYRDGETQYF. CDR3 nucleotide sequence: TGTGCCAGCAGCTTCACTTACAGGGACGGAGAGACCCAGTACTTC.

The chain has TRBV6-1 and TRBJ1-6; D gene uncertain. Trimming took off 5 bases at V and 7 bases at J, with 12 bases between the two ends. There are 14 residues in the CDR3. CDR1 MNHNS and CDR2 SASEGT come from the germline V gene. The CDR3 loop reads CASSSLGANSPLHF. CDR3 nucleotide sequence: TGTGCCAGCAGTTCTCTGGGTGCGAATTCACCCCTCCACTTT.

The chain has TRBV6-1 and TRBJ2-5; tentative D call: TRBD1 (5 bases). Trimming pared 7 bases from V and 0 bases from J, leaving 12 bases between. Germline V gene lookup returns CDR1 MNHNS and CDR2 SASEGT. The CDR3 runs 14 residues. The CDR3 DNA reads TGTGCCAGCATTAAGGGGATGTACCAAGAGACCCAGTACTTC. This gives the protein CASIKGMYQETQYF.

The CDR3 loop reads CASRQGAPLHF. CDR3 DNA: TGTGCCAGCCGACAGGGCGCACCCCTCCACTTT. This chain joins TRBV2 and TRBJ1-6; TRBD1 matches at 7 bases. The CDR3 extends over 11 amino acids. The ends lost 8 bases at V and 11 bases at J; junction bases unmatched: 3. Looked up from germline, CDR1 is SNHLY and CDR2 is FYNNEI.

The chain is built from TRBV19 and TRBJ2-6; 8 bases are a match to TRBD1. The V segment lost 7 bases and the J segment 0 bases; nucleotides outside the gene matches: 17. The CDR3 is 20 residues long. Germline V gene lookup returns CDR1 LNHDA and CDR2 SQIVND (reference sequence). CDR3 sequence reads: CASNLGAPGQAYSGANVLTF. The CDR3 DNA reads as TGTGCCAGTAACCTTGGGGCACCGGGACAGGCTTACTCTGGGGCCAACGTCCTGACTTTC.

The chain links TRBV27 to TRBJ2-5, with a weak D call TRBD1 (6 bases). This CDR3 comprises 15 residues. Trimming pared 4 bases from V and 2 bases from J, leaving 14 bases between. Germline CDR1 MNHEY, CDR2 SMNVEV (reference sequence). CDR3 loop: CASSYGGGTQETQYF. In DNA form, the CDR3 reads TGTGCCAGCAGTTACGGTGGTGGGACACAAGAGACCCAGTACTTC.

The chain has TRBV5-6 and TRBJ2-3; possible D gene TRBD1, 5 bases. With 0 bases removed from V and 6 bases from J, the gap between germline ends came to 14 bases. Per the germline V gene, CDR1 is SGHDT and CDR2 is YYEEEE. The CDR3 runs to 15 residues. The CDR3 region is CASSLAVGPGDTQYF. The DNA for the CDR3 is TGTGCCAGCAGCTTGGCCGTGGGCCCAGGGGATACGCAGTATTTT.

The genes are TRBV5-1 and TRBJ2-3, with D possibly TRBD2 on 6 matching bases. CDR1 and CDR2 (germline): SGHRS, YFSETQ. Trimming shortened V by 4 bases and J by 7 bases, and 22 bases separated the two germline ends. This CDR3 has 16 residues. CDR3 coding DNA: TGCGCCAGCAGCCTGGAGGGGTTACCAGAGGCACATACGCAGTATTTT. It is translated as CASSLEGLPEAHTQYF.

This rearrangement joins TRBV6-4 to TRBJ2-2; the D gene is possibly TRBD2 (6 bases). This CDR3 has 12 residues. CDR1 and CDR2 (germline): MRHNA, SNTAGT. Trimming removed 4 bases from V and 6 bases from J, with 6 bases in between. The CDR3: CASSGGAGELFF. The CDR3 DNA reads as TGTGCCAGCAGTGGCGGGGCCGGGGAGCTGTTTTTT.

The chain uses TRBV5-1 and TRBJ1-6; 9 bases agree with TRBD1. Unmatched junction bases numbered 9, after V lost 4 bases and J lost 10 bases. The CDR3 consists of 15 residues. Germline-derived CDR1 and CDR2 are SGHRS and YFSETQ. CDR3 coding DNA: TGCGCCAGCAGCAATGGGACAGGGTCGAGGTCACCCCTCCACTTT. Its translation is CASSNGTGSRSPLHF.

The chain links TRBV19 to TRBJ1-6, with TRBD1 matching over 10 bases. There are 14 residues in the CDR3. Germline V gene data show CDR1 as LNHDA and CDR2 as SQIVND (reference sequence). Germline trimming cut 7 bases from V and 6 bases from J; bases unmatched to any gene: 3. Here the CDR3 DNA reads TGTGCCAGTACAAGGACAGGGGGTAATTCACCCCTCCACTTT. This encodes CASTRTGGNSPLHF.